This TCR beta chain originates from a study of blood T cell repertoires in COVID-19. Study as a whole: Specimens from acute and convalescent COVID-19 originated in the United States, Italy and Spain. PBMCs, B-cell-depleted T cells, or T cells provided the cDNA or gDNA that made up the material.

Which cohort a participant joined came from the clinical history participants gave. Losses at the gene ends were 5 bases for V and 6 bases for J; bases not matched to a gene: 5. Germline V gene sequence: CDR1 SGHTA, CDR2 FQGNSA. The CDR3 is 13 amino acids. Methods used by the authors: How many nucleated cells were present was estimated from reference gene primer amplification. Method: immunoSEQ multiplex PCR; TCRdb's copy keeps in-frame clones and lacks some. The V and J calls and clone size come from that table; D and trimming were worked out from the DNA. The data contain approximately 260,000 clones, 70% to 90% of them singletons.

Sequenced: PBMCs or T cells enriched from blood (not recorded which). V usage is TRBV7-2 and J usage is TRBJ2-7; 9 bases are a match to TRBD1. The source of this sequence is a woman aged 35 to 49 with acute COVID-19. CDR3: CASSLRQGGEQYV. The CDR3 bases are TGTGCCAGCAGCCTGAGACAGGGGGGCGAGCAGTACGTC.